Included here is one T cell receptor (beta chain) sequence, with context. The antigen remains unidentified. This specimen belongs to a study of blood T cells in healthy people across ages. Turning to the study itself: The capture of about one barcoded beta molecule per two T cells was achieved by template switching.

Each sample yielded at least 5 micrograms of PBMC total RNA. Alongside a J-beta primer mix, a sample-barcoded 5' primer served in a second PCR lasting roughly 7 to 11 cycles. The authors tagged each cDNA molecule using a template-switch adaptor with 12 random nucleotides. TCRdb fed the 5' RACE reads into MiXCR, producing one record per CDR3 protein. The sample carries 2 million or so distinct CDR3 sequences, 49% recorded once. CDR3 length equals 12 residues. The germline V gene encodes CDR1 MNHNS and CDR2 SASEGT. V was trimmed by 9 bases and J by 7 bases, leaving 14 bases between them. Whole-study findings and limits: Older age went with lower TCR beta diversity per million T cells, in a roughly linear way.

Source material: blood. The rearrangement uses TRBV6-1 and TRBJ2-3; no clear D. This TCR came from a woman between 40 and 55 years old in good health. DNA of the CDR3: TGTGCCAGTAGTTCGCCGGCCTATACGCAGTATTTT. Translating it yields CASSSPAYTQYF.